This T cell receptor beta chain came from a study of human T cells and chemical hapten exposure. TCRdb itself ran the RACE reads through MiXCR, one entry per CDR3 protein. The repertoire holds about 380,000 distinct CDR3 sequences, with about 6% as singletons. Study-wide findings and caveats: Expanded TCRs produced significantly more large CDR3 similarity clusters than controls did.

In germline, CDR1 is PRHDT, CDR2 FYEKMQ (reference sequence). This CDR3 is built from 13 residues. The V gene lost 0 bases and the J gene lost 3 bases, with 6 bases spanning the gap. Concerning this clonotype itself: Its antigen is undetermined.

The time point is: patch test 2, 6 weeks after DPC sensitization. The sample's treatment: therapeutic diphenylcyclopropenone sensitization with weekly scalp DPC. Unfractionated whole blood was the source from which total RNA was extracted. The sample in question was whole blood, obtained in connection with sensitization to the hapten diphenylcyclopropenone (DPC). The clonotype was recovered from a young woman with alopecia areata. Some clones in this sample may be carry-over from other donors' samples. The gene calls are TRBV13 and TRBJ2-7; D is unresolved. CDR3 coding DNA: TGTGCCAGCAGCTTAGGACTCGGCTACGAGCAGTACTTC. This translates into CASSLGLGYEQYF.